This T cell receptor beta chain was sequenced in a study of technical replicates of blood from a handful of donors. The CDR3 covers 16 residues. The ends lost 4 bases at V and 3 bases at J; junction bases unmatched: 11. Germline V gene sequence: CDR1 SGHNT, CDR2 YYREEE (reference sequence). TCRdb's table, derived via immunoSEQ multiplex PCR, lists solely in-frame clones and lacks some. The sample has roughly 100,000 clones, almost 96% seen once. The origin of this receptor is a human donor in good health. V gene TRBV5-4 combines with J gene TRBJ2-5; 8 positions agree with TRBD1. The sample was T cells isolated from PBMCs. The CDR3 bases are TGTGCCAGCAGCCCCAAGACAGGGGATGAGGAAGAGACCCAGTACTTC. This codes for CASSPKTGDEEETQYF. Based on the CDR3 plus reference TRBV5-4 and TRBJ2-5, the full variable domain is ETGVTQSPTHLIKTRGQQVTLRCSSQSGHNTVSWYQQALGQGPQFIFQYYREEENGRGNFPPRFSGLQFPNYSSELNVNALELDDSALYLCASSPKTGDEEETQYFGPGTRLLVL.